This T cell receptor (beta chain) was found in a study of cytomegalovirus exposure and HLA in healthy donors. Using immunoSEQ multiplex PCR, the repertoire was profiled, and TCRdb retains in-frame clones only, with some absent. Seen here are roughly 98,000 clones, roughly 84% observed once, and the top ten hold approximately 6.3%. From germline, CDR1 is SGHTS and CDR2 YDEGEE. Trimming cost V 7 bases and J 6 bases, with 14 bases left between them. CDR3 length: 12 amino acids. Source material: PBMCs. This rearrangement joins TRBV5-8 to TRBJ2-7; D is perhaps TRBD1 (5 bases). The TCR comes from a man aged 18 to 35 in good health and CMV-seropositive. The CDR3, as DNA: TGTGCCAGCGAACAGGCATACGGCGAGCAGTACTTC. Its protein is CASEQAYGEQYF.